The 10 T cell receptor beta chains reported below all come from one sample, sequenced in a study of cytotoxic CD8 clonotypes in ibrutinib-treated CLL. Profiled with immunoSEQ multiplex PCR; TCRdb holds only in-frame clones, not every one. This sample has hundreds of thousands of clones, with roughly 70% found just once. Sequencing used PBMCs, obtained after 24 months of ibrutinib treatment. These receptors originate from a human donor with chronic lymphocytic leukemia.

In this sample, this clone turned up a few times. V and J are TRBV5-1 and TRBJ1-1; 7 nucleotides line up with TRBD1. V lost 5 bases and J lost 6; bases outside the gene matches: 7. The CDR3 loop spans 13 amino acids. Germline CDR1 is SGHRS and CDR2 is YFSETQ. The DNA for the CDR3 is TGCGCCAGCAGTAAGGGGGCTGACTCTGAAGCTTTCTTT. Encoded protein: CASSKGADSEAFF.

This chain connects TRBV9 to TRBJ2-3; 12 nucleotides line up with TRBD2. Looked up from germline, CDR1 is SGDLS and CDR2 is YYNGEE. The ends lost 3 bases at V and 1 base at J; junction bases unmatched: 0. The CDR3 spans 15 residues. DNA of the CDR3: TGTGCCAGCAGCGCTAGCGGGAGGGGCACAGATACGCAGTATTTT. Translating gives CASSASGRGTDTQYF.

The CDR3 DNA follows: TGTGCCAGCAGTTTGGGGCTAGCGGGGGAAGAGACCCAGTACTTC. Its protein product is CASSLGLAGEETQYF. The chain joins TRBV28 to TRBJ2-5, with TRBD2 identical over 10 bases. V was pared by 3 bases and J by 3 bases, with 4 bases of the junction left unmatched. Germline V lookup: CDR1 MDHEN, CDR2 SYDVKM. CDR3 size: 15 residues.

This clone came up once. This specimen includes other DNA sequences encoding the same CDR3. The chain joins TRBV6-5 to TRBJ1-5, with D possibly being TRBD1 (5 bases). The length of the CDR3 is 14 residues. Trimming cost V 0 bases and J 2 bases, with 5 bases left between them. Per the germline V gene, CDR1 is MNHEY and CDR2 is SVGAGI. For the CDR3, the DNA is TGTGCCAGCAGTTACTCGGGGGGCAATCAGCCCCAGCATTTT. Translating it yields CASSYSGGNQPQHF.

The chain carries TRBV2 and TRBJ1-3; D unclear. Trimming took 3 bases from V and 2 from J, leaving 8 bases between them. Germline V gives CDR1 SNHLY, CDR2 FYNNEI. This CDR3 spans 14 amino acids. In DNA form, the CDR3 reads TGTGCCAGCAGTGATAGACCAGCTGGAAACACCATATATTTT. Residues: CASSDRPAGNTIYF.

The chain couples TRBV15 to TRBJ1-5; perhaps TRBD1 as D (5 bases). Trimming removed 9 bases from V and 4 bases from J, with 19 bases in between. The CDR3 consists of 15 residues. Germline CDR1 reads LNHNV; CDR2 reads YYDKDF (reference sequence). The CDR3 sequence is CATVRDKGQNQPQHF. The CDR3 nucleotides are TGTGCCACGGTCAGGGATAAGGGGCAAAATCAGCCCCAGCATTTT.

V usage is TRBV25-1 and J usage is TRBJ1-1; 9 positions agree with TRBD1. This CDR3 region has 15 residues. Losses at the gene ends were 4 bases for V and 2 bases for J; bases not matched to a gene: 5. Germline CDR1 is MGHDK and CDR2 is SYGVNS. The CDR3 region is CASSAGTGINTEAFF. For the CDR3, the DNA is TGTGCCAGCAGTGCCGGGACAGGGATAAACACTGAAGCTTTCTTT.

V is TRBV19 and J is TRBJ2-1; D perhaps matches TRBD1 (6 bases). There are 15 residues in the CDR3. Looked up from germline, CDR1 is LNHDA and CDR2 is SQIVND (reference sequence). V gave up 1 base and J gave up 6 bases, with 13 bases separating them. The CDR3 region is CASSIGVRDTNEQFF. The CDR3 DNA is TGTGCCAGTAGTATAGGTGTCCGGGACACCAATGAGCAGTTCTTC.

There are many counts of this clone. V usage is TRBV4-3 and J usage is TRBJ2-6; no firm D call. The germline V gene encodes CDR1 LGHNA and CDR2 YSLEER. V lost 0 bases and J lost 0, with 6 bases in between. The CDR3 consists of 16 residues. CDR3 nucleotides: TGCGCCAGCAGCCAAGAGCCAATCTCTGGGGCCAACGTCCTGACTTTC. Translating it yields CASSQEPISGANVLTF.

CDR3: CASSQEGRGSKNIQYF. In nucleotides, the CDR3 is TGTGCCAGCAGCCAAGAGGGCAGGGGTTCCAAAAACATTCAGTACTTC. The J gene is TRBJ2-4, the V gene TRBV14, with a tentative D call TRBD1 (6 bases). This CDR3 is built from 16 residues. Germline CDR1 SGHDN, CDR2 FVKESK. V was clipped by 0 bases and J by 2 bases, with 11 bases between them.